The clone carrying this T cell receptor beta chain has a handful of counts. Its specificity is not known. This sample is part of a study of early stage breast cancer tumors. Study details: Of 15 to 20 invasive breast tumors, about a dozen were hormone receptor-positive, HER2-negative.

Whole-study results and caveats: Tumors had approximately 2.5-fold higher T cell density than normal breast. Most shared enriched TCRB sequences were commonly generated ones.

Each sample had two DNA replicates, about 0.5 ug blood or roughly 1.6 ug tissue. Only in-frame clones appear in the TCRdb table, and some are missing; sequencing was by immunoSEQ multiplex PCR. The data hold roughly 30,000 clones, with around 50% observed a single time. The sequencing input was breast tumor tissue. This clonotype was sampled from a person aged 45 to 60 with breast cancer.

The CDR3 reads CASSRVDEQFF. Written as DNA, the CDR3 is TGCGCCAGCAGCCGGGTGGATGAGCAGTTCTTC. The rearrangement uses TRBV5-1 and TRBJ2-1, with D uncertain. The length of the CDR3 is 11 residues. V lost 4 bases to trimming and J lost 8 bases, with 7 bases between them. Germline V gene data show CDR1 as SGHRS and CDR2 as YFSETQ.